This T cell receptor (beta chain) emerged from a study of T-cell reconstitution after alpha-beta-depleted transplantation in children. Study-level points and caveats: T-cell counts and diversity were attributed mostly to newly produced T cells one year after transplant. The high TCRbeta diversity at day 60 in some patients came from surviving recipient T cells and thymic progenitors. At around two months after transplant, the alpha-beta T cells were reportedly derived from several hundred expanded clones that came from non-depleted graft cells.

The authors prepared the TCRbeta library with unique molecular identifiers. One entry per CDR3 protein results from TCRdb running MiXCR on the PCR reads. The sample has about 3,700 distinct CDR3 sequences; roughly 24% are singletons. This clonotype occurred many times. What it recognizes is unknown. Trimming removed 0 bases at V and 4 bases at J, with 12 bases between. CDR3 size: 15 residues. CDR1 and CDR2 from the germline V gene are SEHNR and FQNEAQ (reference sequence). This TCR was sampled from a boy in the first two years of life who had a stem cell transplant for acute myeloid leukemia, so the T cells may come from the graft donor. Sequenced material: PBMCs, mostly from graft donor cells, taken 60 days after TCRalphabeta/CD19-depleted stem cell transplant. The chain is built from TRBV7-9 and TRBJ2-5, with D perhaps TRBD1 or TRBD2 (5 bases each). The CDR3 region is CASSLAYGARETQYF. As DNA, the CDR3 is TGTGCCAGCAGCTTAGCGTACGGGGCGCGAGAGACCCAGTACTTC.